Shown below are 16 T cell receptor beta chains from a single sample sequenced in a study of shared T cell receptors in the human thymus. The method was immunoSEQ multiplex PCR; TCRdb's version includes in-frame clones alone and lacks a portion of them. Seen here are roughly 500,000 clones, about four fifths observed once, and the top ten hold 0.013%. In addition, the sample was reused for a study of human thymus T cells.

Sequenced: thymocytes. The origin of the receptors is a boy younger than two with a congenital heart defect.

The chain joins TRBV10-1 to TRBJ2-1, with D possibly TRBD1 on 7 matching bases. CDR1 and CDR2 (germline): WNHNN, SYGVQD (reference sequence). The CDR3 has 14 amino acids. V lost 6 bases to trimming and J lost 10 bases, with 19 bases between them. CDR3 amino acids: CASRPDREDGEQFF. The CDR3 nucleotides read TGCGCCAGCAGGCCAGACAGGGAGGATGGCGAGCAGTTCTTC.

This clone was recorded a few times. Relative to the germline gene, one junction end is altered; a read error may explain this. The J gene is TRBJ2-3, the V gene TRBV7-2, with 9 bases identical to TRBD2. The germline V gene has CDR1 SGHTA and CDR2 FQGNSA. The CDR3 contains 15 residues. In DNA, the CDR3 is TGTGCCAGCAGCGTAGCGGGAGTAGTAGCAGATACGCAGTATTTT. Amino acids: CASSVAGVVADTQYF.

This rearrangement joins TRBV11-2 to TRBJ2-1; 13 bases align to TRBD2. After removal of 2 bases from V and 7 bases from J, the junction contained 8 bases not matched to a gene. The germline CDR1 and CDR2 sequences are SGHAT and FQNNGV. The CDR3 consists of 17 residues. The CDR3 sequence is CASSLTRTSGSANEQFF. CDR3 coding DNA: TGTGCCAGCAGCTTAACCCGGACTAGCGGGAGCGCTAATGAGCAGTTCTTC. Full variable domain (rest looked up from reference TRBV11-2 and TRBJ2-1): EAGVAQSPRYKIIEKRQSVAFWCNPISGHATLYWYQQILGQGPKLLIQFQNNGVVDDSQLPKDRFSAERLKGVDSTLKIQPAKLEDSAVYLCASSLTRTSGSANEQFFGPGTRLTVL.

The V call is TRBV5-4, the J call TRBJ2-1, with D tentatively TRBD1 (5 bases). The CDR3 is 14 amino acids. Germline CDR1 is SGHNT and CDR2 is YYREEE (reference sequence). The V and J ends lost 0 bases and 4 bases respectively, with 8 bases between them. The CDR3, as DNA: TGTGCCAGCAGCTTGGGGACACAGTACAATGAGCAGTTCTTC. Its protein is CASSLGTQYNEQFF.

The chain links TRBV2 to TRBJ1-5; maybe TRBD1 (5 bases). The germline CDR1 and CDR2 sequences are SNHLY and FYNNEI. Deletions cut 1 base from V and 0 bases from J, with 19 bases between. The CDR3 is 19 amino acids. CDR3 nucleotides: TGTGCCAGCAGTGAAGGGACCTGGGGGGGTTCCCATAGCAATCAGCCCCAGCATTTT. This encodes CASSEGTWGGSHSNQPQHF.

This clone was seen once. This sequence joins TRBV25-1 and TRBJ2-7; 7 positions agree with TRBD2. Germline-derived CDR1 and CDR2 are MGHDK and SYGVNS. The CDR3 loop spans 17 amino acids. The J segment lost 5 bases and the V segment lost 1 base, leaving 14 bases of the junction unmatched. The CDR3 region has the DNA TGTGCCAGCAGTGAATCTCGGCGGGAGAGGAATACGGACGAGCAGTACTTC. Residues: CASSESRRERNTDEQYF.

The chain joins TRBV15 to TRBJ2-7; D is ambiguous. Looked up from germline, CDR1 is LNHNV and CDR2 is YYDKDF (reference sequence). V was trimmed by 5 bases and J by 3 bases, leaving 11 bases between them. The CDR3 runs to 13 residues. CDR3 bases: TGTGCCACCAGCCCGACTTATTTCTACGAGCAGTACTTC. It translates to CATSPTYFYEQYF.

The chain couples TRBV27 to TRBJ2-5; 8 positions agree with TRBD2. The better agreement between TRBJ2-7 and the DNA end casts doubt on the J call. Germline V gene sequence: CDR1 MNHEY, CDR2 SMNVEV (reference sequence). This CDR3 is built from 17 residues. CDR3 sequence reads: CASSSRPGGAHSYEQYF. The CDR3 nucleotides read TGTGCCAGCAGTTCCAGGCCGGGAGGGGCCCACTCCTACGAGCAGTACTTC.

This CDR3 reads CASSQGLAVPYEQYF. The CDR3 coding sequence is TGTGCCAGCAGCCAAGGGCTAGCGGTTCCCTACGAGCAGTACTTC. The chain couples TRBV14 to TRBJ2-7, with 7 bases lining up with TRBD2. There are 15 residues in the CDR3. V dropped 1 base and J dropped 2; count of bases not matched to a gene: 5. The germline CDR1 and CDR2 sequences are SGHDN and FVKESK. The variable domain in full, completed from reference TRBV14 and TRBJ2-7, reads EAGVTQFPSHSVIEKGQTVTLRCDPISGHDNLYWYRRVMGKEIKFLLHFVKESKQDESGMPNNRFLAERTGGTYSTLKVQPAELEDSGVYFCASSQGLAVPYEQYFGPGTRLTVT.

CDR3 coding DNA: TGTGCCATCAGAGGGCTAGGAGACAGGGAGAACACTGAAGCTTTCTTT. Translating it yields CAIRGLGDRENTEAFF. The gene calls are TRBV10-3 and TRBJ1-1, with 7 bases fitting TRBD1. Trimming at V came to 6 bases and at J to 1 base, leaving 11 bases not matched to a gene. CDR3 size: 16 residues. Per the germline V gene, CDR1 is ENHRY and CDR2 is SYGVKD.

This clone was counted between two and nine times. This rearrangement joins TRBV4-1 to TRBJ2-5; 7 nucleotides line up with TRBD2. The V gene's germline CDR1 is MGHRA and CDR2 YSYEKL. Trimming cost V 0 bases and J 1 base; bases outside gene matches: 11. This CDR3 is 18 amino acids long. For the CDR3, the DNA is TGCGCCAGCAGCCAAGATCTCCGGTTGGGGGGGTTCCAAGAGACCCAGTACTTC. This gives the protein CASSQDLRLGGFQETQYF.

This sequence joins TRBV4-3 and TRBJ2-3; 10 nucleotides match TRBD2. The CDR3 is made up of 16 amino acids. CDR1 and CDR2 from the germline V gene are LGHNA and YSLEER. The V gene end was trimmed by 4 bases and the J gene end by 0 bases; junction bases not matched to a gene: 4. The CDR3: CASSPLAGGSTDTQYF. DNA for the CDR3: TGCGCCAGCAGCCCCTTAGCGGGAGGTAGCACAGATACGCAGTATTTT.

On this clone itself: Other DNA sequences of this sample code for an identical CDR3. The chain couples TRBV5-4 to TRBJ2-1, with D uncertain. This CDR3 region has 15 residues. CDR1 SGHNT and CDR2 YYREEE come from the germline V gene (reference sequence). The V and J ends lost 0 bases and 2 bases respectively, with 9 bases between them. The CDR3 DNA sequence: TGTGCCAGCAGCTTGGACAGTCGCCCCTACAATGAGCAGTTCTTC. Its translation is CASSLDSRPYNEQFF.

The V call is TRBV11-3, the J call TRBJ2-7, with TRBD2 matching 10 bases. The germline CDR1 and CDR2 sequences are SGHNT and YENEEA. Trimming removed 5 bases from V and 2 bases from J; junction bases left unmatched: 6. CDR3 length equals 15 residues. DNA for the CDR3: TGTGCCAGCAGCCCCCGGACTAGCGGCGCCTACGAGCAGTACTTC. It translates to CASSPRTSGAYEQYF.

There are a few counts of this clone. V usage is TRBV6-1 and J usage is TRBJ2-7; D is undetermined. The CDR3 totals 9 residues. Per the germline V gene, CDR1 is MNHNS and CDR2 is SASEGT. Trimming removed 6 bases at V and 7 bases at J, with 4 bases between. CDR3 amino acids: CASSPEQYF. The CDR3 nucleotides are TGTGCCAGCAGCCCGGAGCAGTACTTC.

The chain joins TRBV29-1 to TRBJ2-1; 7 bases fit TRBD2. With V trimmed by 3 bases and J by 5 bases, 4 bases remained unmatched. The germline V gene has CDR1 SQVTM and CDR2 ANQGSEA. This CDR3 comprises 13 residues. The CDR3 DNA sequence: TGCAGCGTTGATCGTCTAGCGGACAATGAGCAGTTCTTC. Its protein product is CSVDRLADNEQFF.